The entry below gives a single TCR beta chain sequence along with its context. No antigen is known for it. Per-nucleotide qualities are absent, and no much larger clonotype sits a single base away. V drops 1 base and J drops 0 bases, leaving 10 bases in between. The germline V gene (reference sequence) provides CDR1 SGHKS and CDR2 YYEKEE. The CDR3 spans 15 residues, from the cysteine through the phenylalanine. Just the 45-base CDR3 DNA is kept, in frame starting at base 1. Patients with autoimmune disease history or receiving systemic immunosuppression were excluded from the trial. Peripheral blood for TCR sequencing was collected from all dose cohorts at baseline, on cycle 4 day 1, and on cycle 7 day 1. Samples came from an open-label, multicenter, first-in-human phase I dose-escalation trial of ivuxolimab. Adults with locally advanced or metastatic melanoma, renal cell carcinoma, hepatocellular carcinoma or head and neck squamous cell carcinoma were enrolled in the trial. CD4+ and CD8+ T cells were sorted separately from peripheral blood before TCR sequencing.

The record originates from a study of OX40 agonist ivuxolimab in advanced cancers. Turning to the overall study: Ivuxolimab was a fully human IgG2 agonistic monoclonal antibody targeting the costimulatory receptor OX40 (CD134). The point of sequencing TCRbeta in the periphery was to test whether ivuxolimab changed TCR sequence diversity and drove clonal T-cell expansion. Among the approximately 54 dose-escalation patients, around 19 had hepatocellular carcinoma, approximately 15 melanoma, 9 renal cell carcinoma and 9 head and neck cancer. Partial responses occurred in three dose-escalation patients: two with cutaneous melanoma and one with hepatocellular carcinoma. The paper describes the monotherapy dose-escalation part (N ≈ 52 patients) of the phase I trial of ivuxolimab. Patients were allowed to have had prior anti-PD-1, anti-PD-L1 or anti-CTLA-4 therapy, and approximately 40% of the dose-escalation patients had been treated with checkpoint inhibitors. In the dose-escalation cohort, nearly 85% of patients were male, and the mean age was roughly 56 years with a range of about 20 to 80. Intravenous ivuxolimab was administered to patients every 2 weeks at six dose levels: 0.01, 0.1, 0.3, 1.5, 3 and 10 mg/kg. The paper as a whole reports these results and caveats: The antigen specificity of the peripheral T cells that underwent clonal expansion was not determined. At doses of 0.1 to 3.0 mg/kg, clonal expansion of both CD4+ and CD8+ T cells in blood was seen between baseline and week 6. After ivuxolimab, more expanded clones were found on average in CD8+ T cells than in CD4+ T cells. In partial responders in the 0.1-3.0 mg/kg groups, normalized peripheral clonal expansion was found to be among the lowest, especially among CD8+ T cells. Low levels of normalized T-cell clonal expansion were also seen in some nonresponding patients.

Genomic DNA was isolated from the sorted cells so that the TCRbeta CDR3 region could be sequenced. The immunoSEQ Assay was used for sequencing of TCRbeta CDR3 regions. Here the immuneACCESS table is served through TCRdb, limited to in-frame sequences with V and J called. Missing clones are a known gap in these copies; in checked studies unresolved V genes cover under half, and the rest lacks a known reason. The sample includes about 79,000 clones, with around 86% observed a single time. Around 0.94% of the sample lies in the top ten. The clonotype originates from an adult with an advanced solid tumor such as melanoma, head and neck, liver or kidney cancer. This chain is built from TRBV5-5 and TRBJ2-5; the D gene identity is not certain. The sequencing used CD4+ or CD8+ T cells sorted from blood, collected in a trial of the OX40 agonist ivuxolimab. The nucleotide sequence reads as follows: TGTGCCAGCAGCTTGAACGTACTGTACCAAGAGACCCAGTACTTC. The encoded protein is CASSLNVLYQETQYF.